What follows are 5 T cell receptor beta chains derived from one specimen sequenced in a study of T cell responses to AZD1222 COVID-19 vaccine. Using immunoSEQ multiplex PCR, the repertoire was profiled, and TCRdb retains in-frame clones only, with some absent. This table holds approximately 45,000 clones, 88% found once. The sequences come from peripheral blood, collected 28 days after the second AZD1222 dose. The receptor source for this set is an adult who received the AZD1222 COVID-19 vaccine.

The V call is TRBV7-2, the J call TRBJ1-5; D possibly corresponds to TRBD1 (5 bases). Germline CDR1 SGHTA, CDR2 FQGNSA. The length of the CDR3 is 14 residues. The V gene lost 0 bases and the J gene lost 5 bases, with 8 bases spanning the gap. The CDR3 nucleotides read TGTGCCAGCAGCTTAGCAGGGGCTGATCAGCCCCAGCATTTT. It yields the protein CASSLAGADQPQHF.

The chain's CDR3 is CASRHRGRSYEQYF. As DNA, the CDR3 is TGCGCCAGCAGACACAGGGGGCGTTCCTACGAGCAGTACTTC. V gene TRBV23-1 combines with J gene TRBJ2-7; 9 bases match TRBD1. TRBV23-1 is placed among ORFs of uncertain function. J gave up 1 base and V 6 bases, and 4 bases lay outside the gene matches. The length of the CDR3 is 14 residues.

The chain has TRBV2 and TRBJ2-6; no definite D call. Trimming removed 6 bases from V and 11 bases from J, with 8 bases in between. Looked up from germline, CDR1 is SNHLY and CDR2 is FYNNEI. The CDR3 runs 11 residues. CDR3 region: CASRDPDVLTF. CDR3 DNA sequence: TGTGCCAGCAGAGATCCGGACGTCCTGACTTTC.

The V call is TRBV5-8, the J call TRBJ2-7, with 10 bases that match TRBD2. CDR3 length: 18 amino acids. The germline V gene has CDR1 SGHTS and CDR2 YDEGEE. The V and J ends lost 0 bases and 7 bases, in that order; junction bases with no gene match: 16. The CDR3 bases are TGTGCCAGCAGCTTGGAGGTCTTAGCGGGAGGTTATACGGGGGAGCAGTACTTC. Protein sequence: CASSLEVLAGGYTGEQYF.

This clone was seen once. The chain links TRBV5-8 to TRBJ1-5; D possibly corresponds to TRBD1 (5 bases). Trimming left V 2 bases short and J 2 bases short, with 11 bases between. CDR3 length: 15 residues. Germline assignment: CDR1 SGHTS and CDR2 YDEGEE. CDR3 residues: CASSFAGHGNQPQHF. The DNA for the CDR3 is TGTGCCAGCAGCTTTGCGGGGCACGGCAATCAGCCCCAGCATTTT.